The rows below give T cell receptor beta chains drawn from one sample of a study of shared clonotypes between healthy human individuals. The table came from immunoSEQ multiplex PCR; TCRdb's copy has only in-frame clones and leaves some out. This sample has approximately 740,000 clones, with about 74% found just once. The sample consisted of memory CD4+ T cells sorted from blood. Receptors were obtained from a woman in her 30s in good health. CDR3s include the opening cysteine and the closing phenylalanine or tryptophan. A D gene is named only where the DNA matches it firmly. Where a row states a size, it is once, few, many or the class of an expanded clone; other rows omit it.

NA	TRBJ1-1	TRBV19	once	CASNSGKNTEAFF
TRBD1	TRBJ1-2	TRBV10-3	NA	CAISPGQGFGYTF
TRBD2	TRBJ2-2	TRBV4-2	NA	CASSPGGGLADGELFF
NA	TRBJ1-1	TRBV6-6	few	CASSSTSLGGWTEAFF
NA	TRBJ2-1	TRBV7-2	once	CASSLVRQSNEQFF
NA	TRBJ2-2	TRBV7-9	few	CATAQGGGTGELFF
NA	TRBJ1-1	TRBV18	few	CASSPDQDPQNAFF
TRBD2	TRBJ2-1	TRBV5-1	once	CASSLAGSGTSNEQFF
NA	TRBJ2-6	TRBV29-1	once	CSVVIGRSGANVLTF
TRBD1	TRBJ2-1	TRBV5-1	few	CASSLDRVSYNEQFF
NA	TRBJ2-7	TRBV4-2	few	CASSWAGSSYEQYF
NA	TRBJ1-2	TRBV28	NA	CASCPPNYGYTF
TRBD1	TRBJ1-1	TRBV27	NA	CASGQGGTEAFF
NA	TRBJ1-1	TRBV19	NA	CASSTTNRNTEAFF
TRBD1	TRBJ2-3	TRBV7-9	NA	CASSPKVLEGATDTQYF
TRBD2	TRBJ2-3	TRBV9	NA	CASSVGHSTSGRDTQYF
NA	TRBJ2-3	TRBV4-1	once	CASSQAHRAQPDTQYF
TRBD1	TRBJ1-5	TRBV28	NA	CASSLWQGADFRHF
NA	TRBJ1-1	TRBV5-1	NA	CASSIVGMNTEAFF
NA	TRBJ1-5	TRBV28	once	CASSSTYSNQPQHF
TRBD1	TRBJ1-4	TRBV5-1	NA	CASSLGDRNEKLFF
NA	TRBJ1-1	TRBV4-1	NA	CASSQDNLAGQNTEAFF
NA	TRBJ1-1	TRBV10-2	NA	CASSESENTEAFF
NA	TRBJ1-2	TRBV15	NA	CATSRVRRSSNYGYTF
NA	TRBJ2-3	TRBV28	NA	CASSLDRLSTDTQYF
TRBD1	TRBJ2-4	TRBV25-1	few	CASSESLEDRGSKNIQYF
NA	TRBJ1-3	TRBV5-4	NA	CASSFRGNGNTIYF
NA	TRBJ1-1	TRBV7-9	NA	CASSPKGGEAFF
NA	TRBJ1-3	TRBV2	NA	CASSLTRNSGNTIYF
NA	TRBJ2-1	TRBV19	NA	CASSKRWDNEQFF
NA	TRBJ1-5	TRBV19	NA	CASTLAQGVRGNQPQHF
TRBD1	TRBJ2-6	TRBV19	few	CASRRQGDGANVLTF
NA	TRBJ2-1	TRBV30	NA	CAWSAVGSSYNEQFF
TRBD1	TRBJ2-5	TRBV19	NA	CASSIVAGQDTFQETQYF
TRBD1	TRBJ2-7	TRBV5-1	NA	CASSPGQEKGQQYF